The T cell receptor beta chain described here comes from a study of long-term antiretroviral therapy in people with HIV. Study observations and caveats: The study found narrower CDR3 length ranges in HIV repertoires than in controls. Transplant-donor-level diversity was not reached after ART, though diversity increased.

V shed 0 bases and J 9 bases; nucleotides not matched to a gene: 9. Germline lookup yields CDR1 SGHTA and CDR2 FQGTGA. This CDR3 has 16 amino acids. Each donor had at least one pre-ART and at least two post-ART PBMC samples. Every specimen provided roughly 0.9-10 million cryopreserved PBMC before DNA extraction took place. The assay, immunoSEQ v3.0, was run at survey level. The protocol was immunoSEQ multiplex PCR, while the TCRdb copy is restricted to in-frame clones and leaves out a portion. The table has roughly 19,000 clones, approximately 89% seen once. Remarks on this clone: No antigen is known for it.

The chain couples TRBV7-3 to TRBJ2-1; 9 bases fit TRBD2. This clonotype was obtained from a middle-aged man with HIV. The sequencing here drew on unsorted PBMCs, taken 0.5 years after starting antiretroviral therapy. The CDR3 protein is CASSLTAKGAGGEQFF. The CDR3 DNA follows: TGTGCCAGCAGCTTAACGGCTAAGGGAGCGGGAGGTGAGCAGTTCTTC.